This T cell receptor beta chain was captured in a study of blood T cells in healthy people across ages. General study findings and limits: With age, beta diversity per million T cells declined roughly linearly, significantly by 40.

Alongside a J-beta primer mix, a sample-barcoded 5' primer served in a second PCR lasting 7 to 11 cycles. TCRdb analysed the 5' RACE reads with MiXCR anew, one entry per CDR3 protein. The sample has just over 1 million distinct CDR3 sequences, 35% to 55% seen once. On this clonotype: The antigen remains undetermined.

Trimming stripped 2 bases from V and 7 bases from J, with 12 bases between. The CDR3 length is 13 residues. The germline V gene encodes CDR1 MNHEY and CDR2 SVGEGT. The specimen was blood. This receptor was taken from a woman aged 55-69 years in good health. This chain connects TRBV6-2 or TRBV6-3 to TRBJ2-7; D unclear. The CDR3 reads CASSYDGLGEQYF. The CDR3 DNA is TGTGCCAGCAGTTACGACGGCCTTGGGGAGCAGTACTTC.